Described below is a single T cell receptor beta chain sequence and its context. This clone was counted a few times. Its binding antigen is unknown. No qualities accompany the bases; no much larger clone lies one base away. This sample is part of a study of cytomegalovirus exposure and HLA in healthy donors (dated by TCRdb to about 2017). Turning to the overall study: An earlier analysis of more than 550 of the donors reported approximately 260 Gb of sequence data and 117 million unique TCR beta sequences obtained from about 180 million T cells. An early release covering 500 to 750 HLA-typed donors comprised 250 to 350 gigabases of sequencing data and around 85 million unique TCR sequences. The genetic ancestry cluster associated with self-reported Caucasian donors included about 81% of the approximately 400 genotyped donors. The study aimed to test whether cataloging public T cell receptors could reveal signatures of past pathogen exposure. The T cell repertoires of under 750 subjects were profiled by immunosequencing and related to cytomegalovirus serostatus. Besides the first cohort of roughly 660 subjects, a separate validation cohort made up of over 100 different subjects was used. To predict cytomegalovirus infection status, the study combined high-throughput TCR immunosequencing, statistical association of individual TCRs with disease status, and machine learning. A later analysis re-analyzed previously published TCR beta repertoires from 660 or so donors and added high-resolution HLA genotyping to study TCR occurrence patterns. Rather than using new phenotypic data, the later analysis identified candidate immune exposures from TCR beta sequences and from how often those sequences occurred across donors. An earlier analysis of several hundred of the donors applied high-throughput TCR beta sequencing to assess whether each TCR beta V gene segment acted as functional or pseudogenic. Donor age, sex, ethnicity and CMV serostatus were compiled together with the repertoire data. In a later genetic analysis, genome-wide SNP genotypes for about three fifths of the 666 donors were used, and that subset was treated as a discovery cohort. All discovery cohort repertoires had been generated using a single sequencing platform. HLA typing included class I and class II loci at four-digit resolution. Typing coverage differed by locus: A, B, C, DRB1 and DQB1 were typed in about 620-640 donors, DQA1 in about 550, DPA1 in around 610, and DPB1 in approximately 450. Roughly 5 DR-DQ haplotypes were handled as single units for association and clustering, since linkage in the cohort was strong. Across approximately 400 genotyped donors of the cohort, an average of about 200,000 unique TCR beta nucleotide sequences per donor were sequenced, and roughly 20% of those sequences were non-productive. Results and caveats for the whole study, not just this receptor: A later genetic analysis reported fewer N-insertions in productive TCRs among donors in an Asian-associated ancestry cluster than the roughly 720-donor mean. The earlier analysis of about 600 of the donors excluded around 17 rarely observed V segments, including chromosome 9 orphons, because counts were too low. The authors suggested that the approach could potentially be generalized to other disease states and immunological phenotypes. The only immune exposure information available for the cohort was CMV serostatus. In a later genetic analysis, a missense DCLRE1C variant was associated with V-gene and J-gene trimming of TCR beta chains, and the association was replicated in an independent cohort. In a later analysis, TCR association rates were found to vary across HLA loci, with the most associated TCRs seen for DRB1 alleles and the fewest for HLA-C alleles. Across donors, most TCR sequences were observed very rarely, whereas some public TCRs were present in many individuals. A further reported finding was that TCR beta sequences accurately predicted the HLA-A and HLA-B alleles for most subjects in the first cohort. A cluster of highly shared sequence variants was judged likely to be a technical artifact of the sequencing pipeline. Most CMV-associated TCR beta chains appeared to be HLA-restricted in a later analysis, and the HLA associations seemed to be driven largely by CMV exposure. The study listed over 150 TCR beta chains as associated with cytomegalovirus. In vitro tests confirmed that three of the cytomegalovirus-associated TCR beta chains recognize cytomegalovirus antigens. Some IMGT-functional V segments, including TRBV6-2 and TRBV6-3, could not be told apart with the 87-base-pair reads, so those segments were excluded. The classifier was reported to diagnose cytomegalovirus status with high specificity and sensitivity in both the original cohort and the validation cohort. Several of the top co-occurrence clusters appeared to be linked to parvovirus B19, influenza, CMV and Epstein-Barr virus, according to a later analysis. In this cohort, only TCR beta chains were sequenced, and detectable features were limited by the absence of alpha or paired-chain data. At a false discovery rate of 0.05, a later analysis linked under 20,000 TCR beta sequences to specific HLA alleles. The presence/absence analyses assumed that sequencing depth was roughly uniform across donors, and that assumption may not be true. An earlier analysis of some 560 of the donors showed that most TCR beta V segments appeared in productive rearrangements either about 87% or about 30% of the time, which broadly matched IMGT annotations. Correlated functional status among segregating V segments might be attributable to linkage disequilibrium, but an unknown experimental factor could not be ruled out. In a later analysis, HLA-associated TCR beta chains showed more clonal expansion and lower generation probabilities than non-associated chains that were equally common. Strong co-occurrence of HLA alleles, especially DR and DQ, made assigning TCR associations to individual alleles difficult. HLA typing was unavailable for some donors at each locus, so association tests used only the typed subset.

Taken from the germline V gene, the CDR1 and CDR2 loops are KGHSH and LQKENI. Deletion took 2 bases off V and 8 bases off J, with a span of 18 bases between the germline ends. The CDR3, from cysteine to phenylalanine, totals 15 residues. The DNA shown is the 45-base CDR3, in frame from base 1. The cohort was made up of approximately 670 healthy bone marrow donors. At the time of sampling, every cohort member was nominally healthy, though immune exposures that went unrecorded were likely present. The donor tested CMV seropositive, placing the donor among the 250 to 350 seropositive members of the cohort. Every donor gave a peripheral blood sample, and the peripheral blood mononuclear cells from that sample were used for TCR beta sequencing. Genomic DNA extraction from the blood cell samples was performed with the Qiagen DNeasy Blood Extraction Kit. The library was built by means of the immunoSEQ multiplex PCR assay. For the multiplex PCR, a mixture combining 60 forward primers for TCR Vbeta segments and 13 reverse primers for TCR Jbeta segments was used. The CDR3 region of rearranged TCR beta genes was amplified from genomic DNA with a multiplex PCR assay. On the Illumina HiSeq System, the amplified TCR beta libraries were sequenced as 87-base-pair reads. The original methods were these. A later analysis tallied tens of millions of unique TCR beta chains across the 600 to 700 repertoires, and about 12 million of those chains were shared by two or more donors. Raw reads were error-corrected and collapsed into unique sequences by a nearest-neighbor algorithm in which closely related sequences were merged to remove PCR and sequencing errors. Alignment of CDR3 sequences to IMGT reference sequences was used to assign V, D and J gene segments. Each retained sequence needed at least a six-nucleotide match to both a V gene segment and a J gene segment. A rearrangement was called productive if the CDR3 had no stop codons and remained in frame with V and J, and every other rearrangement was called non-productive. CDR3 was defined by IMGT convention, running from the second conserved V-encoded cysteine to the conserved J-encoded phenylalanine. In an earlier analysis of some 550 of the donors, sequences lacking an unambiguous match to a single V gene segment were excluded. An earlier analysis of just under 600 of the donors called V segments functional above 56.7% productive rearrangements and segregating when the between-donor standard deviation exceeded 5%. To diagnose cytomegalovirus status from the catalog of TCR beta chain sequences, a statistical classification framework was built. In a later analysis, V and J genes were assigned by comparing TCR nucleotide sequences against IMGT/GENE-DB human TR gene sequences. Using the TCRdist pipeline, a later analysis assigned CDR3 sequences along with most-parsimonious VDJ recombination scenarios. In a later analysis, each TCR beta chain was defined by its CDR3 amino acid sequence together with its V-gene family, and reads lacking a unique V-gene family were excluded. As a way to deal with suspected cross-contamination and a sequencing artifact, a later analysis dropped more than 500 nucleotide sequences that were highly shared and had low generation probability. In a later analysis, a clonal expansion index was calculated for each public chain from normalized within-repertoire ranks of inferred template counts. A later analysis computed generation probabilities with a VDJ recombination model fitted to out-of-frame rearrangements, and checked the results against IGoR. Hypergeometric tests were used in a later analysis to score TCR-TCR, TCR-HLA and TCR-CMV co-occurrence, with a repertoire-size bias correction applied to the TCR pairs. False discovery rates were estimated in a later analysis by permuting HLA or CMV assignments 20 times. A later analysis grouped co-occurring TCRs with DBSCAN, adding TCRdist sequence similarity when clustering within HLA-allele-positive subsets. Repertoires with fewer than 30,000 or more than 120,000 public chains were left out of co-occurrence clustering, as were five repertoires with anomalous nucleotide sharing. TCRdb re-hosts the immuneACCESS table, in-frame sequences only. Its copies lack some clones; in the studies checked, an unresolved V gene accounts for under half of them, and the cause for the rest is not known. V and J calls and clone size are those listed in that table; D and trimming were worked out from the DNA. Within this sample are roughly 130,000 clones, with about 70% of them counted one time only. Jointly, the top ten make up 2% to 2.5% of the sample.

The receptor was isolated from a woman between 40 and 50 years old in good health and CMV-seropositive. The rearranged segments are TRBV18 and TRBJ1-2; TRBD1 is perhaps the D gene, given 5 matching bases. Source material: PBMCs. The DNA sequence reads TGTGCCAGCTCACCAGGGGCAGGGATGTCTTGGGGCTACACCTTC. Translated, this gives CASSPGAGMSWGYTF.